This T cell receptor (beta chain) emerged from a study of identical twins. CDR1 and CDR2 from the germline V gene are SGHRS and YFSETQ. The germline V and J ends were trimmed by 3 bases and 2 bases, with 12 bases remaining between them. This CDR3 spans 14 amino acids. Findings and caveats of the study: Low generation probability was overrepresented in out-of-frame alpha sequences shared by twins. Modelling approaches yielded underestimates of out-of-frame TCR alpha sharing between monozygotic twins.

This clonotype appeared a few times. Its specificity is not known. TCRdb passed the 5' RACE reads through MiXCR, listing each CDR3 protein once. The sample contains 500,000 to 550,000 distinct CDR3 sequences, around 20% of which appear only once. Each donor (without exception) was a healthy Caucasian. This sample also appeared in a second study, on T cells expressing NK-cell markers.

Material: CD4+ T cells sorted from blood. This TCR was recovered from a woman younger than 35 in good health. The genes are TRBV5-1 and TRBJ2-7; D possibly corresponds to TRBD1 (5 bases). This CDR3 reads CASSSSPGPYEQYF. For the CDR3, the DNA is TGCGCCAGCAGCTCATCTCCAGGGCCCTACGAGCAGTACTTC. Together with reference TRBV5-1 and TRBJ2-7, the CDR3 gives the full variable domain: KAGVTQTPRYLIKTRGQQVTLSCSPISGHRSVSWYQQTPGQGLQFLFEYFSETQRNKGNFPGRFSGRQFSNSRSEMNVSTLELGDSALYLCASSSSPGPYEQYFGPGTRLTVT.